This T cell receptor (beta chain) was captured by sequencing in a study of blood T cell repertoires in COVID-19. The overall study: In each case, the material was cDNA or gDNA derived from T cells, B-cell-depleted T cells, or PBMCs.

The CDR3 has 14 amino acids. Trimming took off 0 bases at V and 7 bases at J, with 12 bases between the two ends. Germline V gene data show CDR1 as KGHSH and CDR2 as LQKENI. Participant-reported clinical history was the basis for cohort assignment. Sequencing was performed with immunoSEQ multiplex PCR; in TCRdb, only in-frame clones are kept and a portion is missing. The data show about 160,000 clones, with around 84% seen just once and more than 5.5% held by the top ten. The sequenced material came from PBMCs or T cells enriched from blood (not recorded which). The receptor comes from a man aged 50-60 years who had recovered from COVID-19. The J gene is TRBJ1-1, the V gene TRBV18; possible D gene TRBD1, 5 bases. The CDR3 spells CASSPPARGGEAFF. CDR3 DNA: TGTGCCAGCTCACCACCGGCGCGGGGCGGTGAAGCTTTCTTT.